A single sample is the source of the 31 T cell receptor beta chains below, sequenced in a study of Graves' ophthalmopathy and Graves' hyperthyroidism. Researchers took RNA transcripts and amplified TCR beta CDR3 regions from them. HTBI primers served in a first-round RT-PCR, which a second-round multiplex PCR followed. TCRdb fed the multiplex PCR reads into MiXCR, producing one record per CDR3 protein. The data show 210,000 or so distinct CDR3 sequences, 25% to 35% seen once. Sequenced: peripheral blood. These receptors came from a man between 50 and 59 years old with Graves' ophthalmopathy.

V is TRBV28 and J is TRBJ1-2, with D perhaps TRBD1 (5 bases). The CDR3 has 15 amino acids. Deletions cut 2 bases from V and 8 bases from J, with 18 bases between. Germline V gene sequence: CDR1 MDHEN, CDR2 SYDVKM. CDR3 sequence (DNA): TGTGCCAGCAGTTTAGGGGACCCCTCGTCGCGCGGCTACACCTTC. This codes for CASSLGDPSSRGYTF.

This clonotype was seen only once. The chain joins TRBV6-1 to TRBJ1-2; 11 bases fit TRBD1. Germline CDR1 is MNHNS and CDR2 is SASEGT. The CDR3 loop spans 14 amino acids. The V segment lost 5 bases and the J segment 2 bases; nucleotides outside the gene matches: 1. CDR3 sequence reads: CASSRDRGNYGYTF. CDR3 nucleotide sequence: TGTGCCAGCAGTAGGGACAGGGGGAACTATGGCTACACCTTC.

The table lists this clonotype with many counts. The chain couples TRBV13 to TRBJ2-4; D unclear. Germline CDR1 and CDR2: PRHDT and FYEKMQ (reference sequence). V lost 0 bases to trimming and J lost 4 bases, with 10 bases between them. This CDR3 has 15 amino acids. CDR3 bases: TGTGCCAGCAGCTTAGGCCTAGGTGGTAAAAACATTCAGTACTTC. Encoded protein: CASSLGLGGKNIQYF.

This sequence joins TRBV20-1 and TRBJ1-1; D might be TRBD1 (5 bases). V shed 5 bases and J shed 1 base, with 11 bases lying between them. CDR1 is DFQATT, CDR2 SNEGSKA, per germline (reference sequence). CDR3 length equals 13 residues. Here the CDR3 reads CSADGTENTEAFF. DNA of the CDR3: TGCAGTGCTGATGGGACGGAGAACACTGAAGCTTTCTTT.

This clonotype was seen at least ten times. The chain couples TRBV28 to TRBJ2-7; the D gene is possibly TRBD2 (5 bases). V lost 4 bases and J 3 bases, leaving 22 bases between the germline ends. The CDR3 is 17 residues long. The germline V gene encodes CDR1 MDHEN and CDR2 SYDVKM. The CDR3 region is CASSSSFSEGKSYEQYF. CDR3 DNA sequence: TGTGCCAGCAGTTCCTCCTTTTCAGAGGGCAAAAGCTACGAGCAGTACTTC. Based on the CDR3 plus reference TRBV28 and TRBJ2-7, the full variable domain is DVKVTQSSRYLVKRTGEKVFLECVQDMDHENMFWYRQDPGLGLRLIYFSYDVKMKEKGDIPEGYSVSREKKERFSLILESASTNQTSMYLCASSSSFSEGKSYEQYFGPGTRLTVT.

This clonotype was seen at least ten times. V gene TRBV6-1 combines with J gene TRBJ1-1; D is unclear. Looked up from germline, CDR1 is MNHNS and CDR2 is SASEGT. CDR3 length equals 11 residues. V lost 10 bases to trimming and J lost 5 bases, with 11 bases between them. The CDR3 sequence is CATELGTEAFF. The CDR3 DNA follows: TGTGCCACAGAGCTTGGAACTGAAGCTTTCTTT.

This clonotype was seen ten or more times. V is TRBV28 and J is TRBJ1-2, with D possibly being TRBD1 (5 bases). The germline V gene has CDR1 MDHEN and CDR2 SYDVKM. Deletions cut 6 bases from V and 8 bases from J, with 16 bases between. The CDR3 runs 13 residues. CDR3 DNA sequence: TGTGCCAGCAGCACCCACGGGACCACCGGCTACACCTTC. It encodes CASSTHGTTGYTF.

This clonotype was picked up many times. The V gene is TRBV3-1, the J gene TRBJ1-1, with 7 bases lining up with TRBD1. In germline, CDR1 is LGHDT, CDR2 YNNKEL (reference sequence). Trimming removed 4 bases from V and 4 bases from J; junction bases left unmatched: 6. The CDR3 runs 14 residues. CDR3 in DNA: TGTGCCAGCAGCCCTGGACAGGCGCGCACTGAAGCTTTCTTT. Translated: CASSPGQARTEAFF.

This rearrangement joins TRBV10-3 to TRBJ1-2; D perhaps matches TRBD1 (5 bases). CDR3 size: 14 residues. The germline gives CDR1 ENHRY, CDR2 SYGVKD. Trimming removed 4 bases at V and 3 bases at J, with 12 bases between. The CDR3 here is CAISVGGVDYGYTF. CDR3 DNA: TGTGCCATCAGTGTTGGAGGGGTCGACTATGGCTACACCTTC.

This clonotype was observed many times. This chain links TRBV29-1 with TRBJ2-7; TRBD2 matches 9 bases. CDR1 and CDR2 (germline): SQVTM, ANQGSEA. The CDR3 covers 16 residues. V trimming: 4 bases; J trimming: 1 base; junction bases outside the gene matches: 11. CDR3 nucleotide sequence: TGCAGCGTTGTTATACTAGCGGGCCCCCCATCCTACGAGCAGTACTTC. Its translation is CSVVILAGPPSYEQYF.

V is TRBV20-1 and J is TRBJ2-5, with 11 bases that match TRBD2. CDR1 and CDR2 from the germline V gene are DFQATT and SNEGSKA (reference sequence). CDR3 length equals 13 residues. V trimming: 5 bases; J trimming: 2 bases; junction bases outside the gene matches: 1. The CDR3 region has the DNA TGCAGTGCTTTAGCGGGAGGGCAAGAGACCCAGTACTTC. It codes for CSALAGGQETQYF.

This clonotype occurred many times. The chain couples TRBV28 to TRBJ1-1; D not resolved. The length of the CDR3 is 14 residues. The V end was cut by 7 bases, the J end by 2 bases, with 14 bases between. The germline V gene encodes CDR1 MDHEN and CDR2 SYDVKM. The CDR3 loop reads CASTPGWGNTEAFF. CDR3 DNA: TGTGCCAGCACCCCTGGCTGGGGTAACACTGAAGCTTTCTTT.

This clonotype was found many times. This chain uses TRBV28 with TRBJ1-1, with a possible D match to TRBD1 (5 bases). This CDR3 has 13 amino acids. Trimming shortened V by 1 base and J by 3 bases, and 6 bases separated the two germline ends. Germline V gives CDR1 MDHEN, CDR2 SYDVKM. The CDR3 loop reads CASSLLGDTEAFF. CDR3 in DNA: TGTGCCAGCAGTTTATTGGGGGACACTGAAGCTTTCTTT.

This clonotype was detected ten times or more. This chain links TRBV10-3 with TRBJ1-2; D might be TRBD1 (6 bases). CDR1 is ENHRY, CDR2 SYGVKD, per germline. This CDR3 comprises 14 residues. Trimming stripped 4 bases from V and 3 bases from J, with 12 bases between. The CDR3 bases are TGTGCCATCAGTGGATCAGGGGTCGACTATGGCTACACCTTC. Its translation: CAISGSGVDYGYTF.

The gene calls are TRBV6-5 and TRBJ2-7; the match to TRBD1 covers 9 bases. The germline V gene encodes CDR1 MNHEY and CDR2 SVGAGI. After removal of 4 bases from V and 3 bases from J, the junction contained 7 bases not matched to a gene. The CDR3 totals 15 residues. CDR3 nucleotide sequence: TGTGCCAGCAGTTCCGACAGGGGGAAGATCTACGAGCAGTACTTC. Its translation is CASSSDRGKIYEQYF.

This clonotype was seen ten or more times. DNA of the CDR3: TGTGCCAGCAGCTTAAATTCCGGGGCTGAAGCTTTCTTT. The encoded protein is CASSLNSGAEAFF. V gene TRBV7-3 combines with J gene TRBJ1-1, with unresolved D. The ends were cut back, 1 base at V and 6 bases at J, with 9 bases in the middle. The CDR3 spans 13 residues. Germline V CDR1 and CDR2: SGHTA, FQGTGA.

The chain recombines TRBV6-1 with TRBJ1-1; D gene unclear. The CDR3 has 14 residues. V was trimmed by 2 bases and J by 3 bases, leaving 10 bases between them. Germline V gene lookup returns CDR1 MNHNS and CDR2 SASEGT. The CDR3 reads CASSEWEHHTEAFF. Written as DNA, the CDR3 is TGTGCCAGCAGTGAATGGGAACATCACACTGAAGCTTTCTTT.

This clonotype was seen repeatedly, ten times or more. The rearrangement uses TRBV20-1 and TRBJ1-1; 8 bases map to TRBD1. CDR1 is DFQATT, CDR2 SNEGSKA, per germline (reference sequence). Unmatched junction bases numbered 4, after V lost 1 base and J lost 3 bases. This CDR3 has 14 residues. The CDR3 nucleotides are TGCAGTGCTAGAGTGACAGGGGCTCACACTGAAGCTTTCTTT. It encodes CSARVTGAHTEAFF.

This clonotype turned up a few times. The chain is built from TRBV19 and TRBJ2-2, with D perhaps matching TRBD1 or TRBD2 (9 bases each). The germline V and J ends were trimmed by 4 bases and 7 bases, with 16 bases remaining between them. Germline values: CDR1 LNHDA, CDR2 SQIVND (reference sequence). The CDR3 spans 15 residues. CDR3 in DNA: TGTGCCAGTAGTACCCTAGCGGGACAGGGCGGGGAGCTGTTTTTT. Protein: CASSTLAGQGGELFF. The variable domain in full, with the rest retrieved from reference TRBV19 and TRBJ2-2, is DGGITQSPKYLFRKEGQNVTLSCEQNLNHDAMYWYRQDPGQGLRLIYYSQIVNDFQKGDIAEGYSVSREKKESFPLTVTSAQKNPTAFYLCASSTLAGQGGELFFGEGSRLTVL.

The chain is built from TRBV28 and TRBJ1-2; 7 positions agree with TRBD1. Germline V gene data show CDR1 as MDHEN and CDR2 as SYDVKM. The CDR3 covers 12 residues. The ends lost 3 bases at V and 6 bases at J; junction bases unmatched: 1. CDR3 nucleotides: TGTGCCAGCAGTTTCGGACAGGATGGCTACACCTTC. Its translation is CASSFGQDGYTF.

This clonotype has more than one count but fewer than ten. V gene TRBV5-1 combines with J gene TRBJ1-1; 12 bases match TRBD1. Germline-derived CDR1 and CDR2 are SGHRS and YFSETQ. The CDR3 has 15 residues. Losses at the gene ends were 4 bases for V and 11 bases for J; bases not matched to a gene: 12. The CDR3 protein is CASSLAGTGGDRAFF. CDR3 nucleotides: TGCGCCAGCAGCCTAGCCGGGACAGGGGGCGATCGGGCTTTCTTT.

This clonotype has at least ten counts. The rearrangement uses TRBV3-1 and TRBJ1-2; D is ambiguous. Germline-derived CDR1 and CDR2 are LGHDT and YNNKEL (reference sequence). The V end was cut by 1 base, the J end by 7 bases, with 7 bases between. The CDR3 extends over 12 amino acids. The DNA of the CDR3 is TGTGCCAGCAGCCAAGTTCATCTTGGCTACACCTTC. Protein product: CASSQVHLGYTF.

This clonotype showed up just a few times. The CDR3 DNA follows: TGTGCCAGCCACAGGACAGGGAGTCAGCCCCAGCATTTT. This sequence encodes CASHRTGSQPQHF. This chain joins TRBV28 and TRBJ1-5, with 8 bases identical to TRBD1. The CDR3 is 13 residues long. CDR1 MDHEN and CDR2 SYDVKM come from the germline V gene. V shed 8 bases and J 6 bases; nucleotides not matched to a gene: 6.

This clonotype appeared many times. The V gene is TRBV28, the J gene TRBJ1-1, with TRBD1 identical over 12 bases. The length of the CDR3 is 16 residues. Looked up from germline, CDR1 is MDHEN and CDR2 is SYDVKM. With V trimmed by 6 bases and J by 1 base, 6 bases remained unmatched. The CDR3 region has the DNA TGTGCCAGCAGCCCAGGGACAGGGGGCACGAACACTGAAGCTTTCTTT. It is translated as CASSPGTGGTNTEAFF.

This chain connects TRBV7-2 to TRBJ2-5; TRBD1 matches at 7 bases. The V and J ends lost 3 bases and 5 bases, in that order; junction bases with no gene match: 3. Germline-derived CDR1 and CDR2 are SGHTA and FQGNSA. The CDR3 extends over 13 amino acids. CDR3 in amino acids: CASSLQQGETQYF. The CDR3 region has the DNA TGTGCCAGCAGCTTGCAACAGGGGGAGACCCAGTACTTC.

The chain recombines TRBV7-8 with TRBJ2-2, with TRBD2 matching 10 bases. The CDR3 spans 17 residues. V dropped 2 bases and J dropped 5; count of bases not matched to a gene: 8. In germline, CDR1 is SGHVS, CDR2 FQNEAQ. The CDR3 sequence: CASSLLSGGVWTGELFF. CDR3 DNA sequence: TGTGCCAGCAGCTTACTGAGCGGGGGGGTATGGACCGGGGAGCTGTTTTTT.

This clonotype was picked up many times. The chain couples TRBV5-1 to TRBJ1-1; perhaps TRBD1 as D (5 bases). This CDR3 is built from 13 residues. V lost 5 bases, J lost 4 bases, and 12 bases lay in between. Germline CDR1 reads SGHRS; CDR2 reads YFSETQ. The chain's CDR3 is CASRTGGGTEAFF. The CDR3 nucleotides read TGCGCCAGCAGGACCGGTGGGGGCACTGAAGCTTTCTTT.

The chain links TRBV6-5 to TRBJ2-5, with 7 bases fitting TRBD1. Per germline, CDR1 MNHEY and CDR2 SVGAGI. After removal of 4 bases from V and 5 bases from J, the junction contained 4 bases not matched to a gene. This CDR3 has 13 amino acids. DNA of the CDR3: TGTGCCAGCAGTTCCAGGGGGTGGGAGACCCAGTACTTC. This encodes CASSSRGWETQYF.

V usage is TRBV6-1 and J usage is TRBJ2-2; D is possibly TRBD1 or TRBD2 (6 bases each). The CDR3 loop spans 14 amino acids. Trimming shortened V by 7 bases and J by 4 bases, and 13 bases separated the two germline ends. Germline V gene lookup returns CDR1 MNHNS and CDR2 SASEGT. The CDR3 region has the DNA TGTGCCAGCATAAGGGGGGCGGGCACCGGGGAGCTGTTTTTT. It yields the protein CASIRGAGTGELFF.

In its sample, this clonotype was seen many times. The J gene is TRBJ1-1, the V gene TRBV20-1; D is perhaps TRBD1 (5 bases). Germline lookup yields CDR1 DFQATT and CDR2 SNEGSKA (reference sequence). With 3 bases removed from V and 3 bases from J, the gap between germline ends came to 14 bases. The CDR3 consists of 14 residues. CDR3 amino acids: CSASGGLTDTEAFF. The CDR3 DNA reads TGCAGTGCTAGTGGGGGACTGACTGACACTGAAGCTTTCTTT.

This clonotype has ten or more counts. The V gene is TRBV12-5, the J gene TRBJ2-7, with D tentatively TRBD1 or TRBD2 (5 bases each). This CDR3 is 14 amino acids long. Germline V gives CDR1 LGHNT, CDR2 FRNRAP. The germline V and J ends were trimmed by 7 bases and 0 bases, with 13 bases remaining between them. The CDR3 coding sequence is TGTGCTAGTGTCCCCGGGACGGACTCCTACGAGCAGTACTTC. It yields the protein CASVPGTDSYEQYF.